What follows are 23 T cell receptor beta chains derived from one specimen sequenced in a study of T cell changes during pregnancy in multiple sclerosis. Produced via immunoSEQ multiplex PCR; TCRdb's table is partial and in-frame only. The sample lists about 60,000 clones, 92% occurring once. Sample: CD4+ T cells from peripheral blood mononuclear cells, taken in the second trimester of pregnancy. These receptors were obtained from a female donor with multiple sclerosis, enrolled in a pregnancy study.

The chain is built from TRBV27 and TRBJ2-5, with 11 bases identical to TRBD2. Trimming took 3 bases from V and 5 from J; bases not matched to a gene: 5. The CDR3 is made up of 15 amino acids. The germline V gene has CDR1 MNHEY and CDR2 SMNVEV (reference sequence). The CDR3 DNA follows: TGTGCCAGCAGTTTCCTAGCGGGAGGTGACGAGACCCAGTACTTC. It translates to CASSFLAGGDETQYF.

The rearrangement links TRBV27 to TRBJ2-1, with no clear D. Trimming removed 5 bases at V and 2 bases at J, with 4 bases between. There are 12 residues in the CDR3. The V gene's germline CDR1 is MNHEY and CDR2 SMNVEV (reference sequence). Here the CDR3 reads CASSPTYNEQFF. In nucleotides, the CDR3 is TGTGCCAGCAGTCCTACCTACAATGAGCAGTTCTTC.

This clone appeared once. The chain joins TRBV19 to TRBJ1-5; D unclear. V lost 6 bases to trimming and J lost 1 base, with 19 bases between them. The CDR3 runs 17 residues. Germline values: CDR1 LNHDA, CDR2 SQIVND (reference sequence). The CDR3 nucleotides read TGTGCCAGTAGAAGAGGATACGGGGATTTAAGCAATCAGCCCCAGCATTTT. Translating gives CASRRGYGDLSNQPQHF.

The V call is TRBV30, the J call TRBJ1-4; the D gene is possibly TRBD1 (5 bases). V lost 3 bases and J lost 7, with 9 bases in between. Germline V CDR1 and CDR2: GTSNPN, SVGIG (reference sequence). The CDR3 totals 12 residues. CDR3 sequence (DNA): TGTGCCTGGAGGGGGGGTAGTGAAAAACTGTTTTTT. Translation gives CAWRGGSEKLFF.

On this clone itself: The junction departs from the called germline gene at one end, perhaps through a read error. CDR3 amino acids: CASSDQLGSHEQYF. The CDR3 DNA reads as TGTGCCAGCAGTGATCAATTGGGCTCCCACGAGCAGTACTTC. The chain couples TRBV2 to TRBJ2-7; no definite D call. CDR1 is SNHLY, CDR2 FYNNEI, per germline. This CDR3 spans 14 amino acids.

In this sample, this clone turned up once. This sequence joins TRBV7-3 and TRBJ2-1; 12 bases agree with TRBD2. Germline CDR1 is SGHTA and CDR2 is FQGTGA. V shed 1 base and J 8 bases; nucleotides not matched to a gene: 3. This CDR3 is 15 amino acids long. CDR3 sequence: CASSLRLAGVYEQFF. The CDR3 DNA reads as TGTGCCAGCAGCTTAAGACTAGCGGGGGTCTATGAGCAGTTCTTC.

The chain recombines TRBV2 with TRBJ2-2; TRBD1 is a possible D gene (6 bases). Germline V CDR1 and CDR2: SNHLY, FYNNEI. Trimming removed 6 bases from V and 4 bases from J, with 15 bases in between. This CDR3 has 15 amino acids. CDR3 loop: CASSEIGQTTGELFF. DNA of the CDR3: TGTGCCAGCAGCGAAATTGGACAGACCACCGGGGAGCTGTTTTTT.

The J gene is TRBJ2-4, the V gene TRBV7-2; TRBD2 matches 7 bases. V shed 4 bases and J 1 base; nucleotides not matched to a gene: 10. From germline, CDR1 is SGHTA and CDR2 FQGNSA. This CDR3 is 17 amino acids long. CDR3 DNA: TGTGCCAGCAGCTCCTCAGCGGGGACCGCCGCCAAAAACATTCAGTACTTC. Its translation: CASSSSAGTAAKNIQYF. The variable domain in full, completed from reference TRBV7-2 and TRBJ2-4, reads GAGVSQSPSNKVTEKGKDVELRCDPISGHTALYWYRQSLGQGLEFLIYFQGNSAPDKSGLPSDRFSAERTGGSVSTLTIQRTQQEDSAVYLCASSSSAGTAAKNIQYFGAGTRLSVL.

This clone was seen a single time. V and J are TRBV7-9 and TRBJ2-7; TRBD1 might be the D (6 bases). V was clipped by 4 bases and J by 6 bases, with 10 bases between them. The CDR3 length is 12 residues. Per germline, CDR1 SEHNR and CDR2 FQNEAQ (reference sequence). CDR3 coding DNA: TGTGCCAGCAGCTCTACAGGGATCGAGCAGTACTTC. It specifies CASSSTGIEQYF.

This chain joins TRBV7-2 and TRBJ2-6; 12 nucleotides line up with TRBD1. This CDR3 spans 18 amino acids. The V gene end was trimmed by 5 bases and the J gene end by 4 bases; junction bases not matched to a gene: 9. Germline lookup yields CDR1 SGHTA and CDR2 FQGNSA. CDR3 sequence: CASSPPGQGARGANVLTF. CDR3 DNA sequence: TGTGCCAGCAGCCCACCGGGACAGGGGGCTAGAGGGGCCAACGTCCTGACTTTC.

The chain uses TRBV30 and TRBJ1-1; no reliable D call. The V end was cut by 3 bases, the J end by 1 base, with 9 bases between. Per the germline V gene, CDR1 is GTSNPN and CDR2 is SVGIG (reference sequence). The CDR3 covers 13 residues. CDR3 loop: CAWRVARNTEAFF. Here the CDR3 DNA reads TGTGCCTGGAGAGTAGCCAGGAACACTGAAGCTTTCTTT.

In this sample, this clone turned up once. The chain employs TRBV4-2 and TRBJ2-6; tentatively, D is TRBD1 (6 bases). Trimming took 0 bases from V and 1 from J, leaving 16 bases between them. This CDR3 contains 19 residues. CDR1 is LGHNA and CDR2 is YNFKEQ in the germline V gene. CDR3 DNA: TGTGCCAGCAGCCAAGATCTCGGACAGCTCTTGTCTGGGGCCAACGTCCTGACTTTC. Its protein product is CASSQDLGQLLSGANVLTF.

The gene calls are TRBV7-6 and TRBJ2-5; tentative D call: TRBD1 (6 bases). CDR3 length: 16 residues. Germline CDR1 reads SGHVS; CDR2 reads FNYEAQ. Between the trimmed V and J ends, which lost 2 bases and 5 bases, there was a span of 18 bases. The CDR3 spells CASSLTGIGLGETQYF. For the CDR3, the DNA is TGTGCCAGCAGCTTAACAGGGATCGGGCTCGGGGAGACCCAGTACTTC.

This chain links TRBV19 with TRBJ2-3, with 9 bases matching TRBD1. Germline-derived CDR1 and CDR2 are LNHDA and SQIVND (reference sequence). V lost 3 bases to trimming and J lost 4 bases; unmatched junction nucleotides: 11. This CDR3 is 17 amino acids long. The CDR3 DNA follows: TGTGCCAGTAGTATTTTGGGACAGGGCATGAGGTCAGATACGCAGTATTTT. Translated, it gives CASSILGQGMRSDTQYF.

The rearrangement links TRBV27 to TRBJ2-7; 7 nucleotides line up with TRBD1. With 5 bases clipped from V and 0 bases from J, the junction kept 10 bases outside the gene matches. The CDR3 extends over 16 amino acids. CDR1 MNHEY and CDR2 SMNVEV come from the germline V gene (reference sequence). The CDR3 is CASSLRTGTFSYEQYF. CDR3 coding DNA: TGTGCCAGCAGTCTCCGGACAGGTACATTCTCCTACGAGCAGTACTTC.

The chain has TRBV7-8 and TRBJ1-2, with TRBD1 identical over 9 bases. The junction had 5 bases not matched to a gene; V was cut back by 1 base and J by 5 bases. CDR1 is SGHVS, CDR2 FQNEAQ, per germline. This CDR3 region has 15 residues. As DNA, the CDR3 is TGTGCCAGCAGCTTAGGGACAGGGGATTTTTATGGCTACACCTTC. It codes for CASSLGTGDFYGYTF.

The chain recombines TRBV6-7 with TRBJ2-3, with 9 bases identical to TRBD2. TRBV6-7 is classed as an ORF, of uncertain function. The J segment lost 5 bases and the V segment lost 7 bases, leaving 7 bases of the junction unmatched. The CDR3 has 14 amino acids. The CDR3 sequence is CASTVAGEGDTQYF. The CDR3 bases are TGTGCCAGCACTGTAGCGGGAGAAGGAGATACGCAGTATTTT.

In its sample, this clone is medium-sized. The chain combines TRBV20-1 with TRBJ1-4, with TRBD1 as a possible D gene (5 bases). Germline V gene data show CDR1 as DFQATT and CDR2 as SNEGSKA (reference sequence). V was clipped by 6 bases and J by 8 bases, with 10 bases between them. CDR3 length: 11 residues. Here the CDR3 DNA reads TGCAGTGCAGACGACAGAGAAAAACTGTTTTTT. Translated: CSADDREKLFF.

This rearrangement joins TRBV5-1 to TRBJ2-5, with D perhaps TRBD1 (6 bases). V shed 0 bases and J shed 1 base, with 13 bases lying between them. CDR1 is SGHRS, CDR2 YFSETQ, per germline. CDR3 length: 16 residues. CDR3 in DNA: TGCGCCAGCAGCTTGGCGGGACATCCAAGCCAAGAGACCCAGTACTTC. It specifies CASSLAGHPSQETQYF.

The chain joins TRBV5-1 to TRBJ2-7; 14 nucleotides match TRBD2. Germline CDR1 and CDR2: SGHRS and YFSETQ. There are 15 residues in the CDR3. J gave up 10 bases and V 4 bases, and 10 bases lay outside the gene matches. The CDR3 loop reads CASSPAGLAGVEQYF. The CDR3, as DNA: TGCGCCAGCAGCCCGGCGGGACTAGCGGGAGTAGAACAGTACTTC.

This clone showed up just a few times. The chain uses TRBV5-6 and TRBJ1-1; 7 bases align to TRBD1. This CDR3 has 15 residues. The germline CDR1 and CDR2 sequences are SGHDT and YYEEEE. Trimming at V came to 1 base and at J to 1 base, leaving 4 bases not matched to a gene. CDR3 sequence reads: CASSLWDSSNTEAFF. CDR3 coding DNA: TGTGCCAGCAGCTTGTGGGACAGCTCGAACACTGAAGCTTTCTTT.

The chain combines TRBV5-1 with TRBJ2-2; D unresolved. V lost 3 bases to trimming and J lost 0 bases, with 6 bases between them. Germline V gene lookup returns CDR1 SGHRS and CDR2 YFSETQ. This CDR3 region has 14 residues. In DNA, the CDR3 is TGCGCCAGCAGCTATAGCCCGAACACCGGGGAGCTGTTTTTT. This codes for CASSYSPNTGELFF.

The chain recombines TRBV13 with TRBJ2-1, with D unclear. V lost 5 bases and J lost 8, with 16 bases in between. Germline V gene sequence: CDR1 PRHDT, CDR2 FYEKMQ (reference sequence). The CDR3 has 14 residues. The CDR3: CASSTWQPGYEQFF. CDR3 DNA: TGTGCCAGCAGCACCTGGCAGCCGGGTTATGAGCAGTTCTTC.